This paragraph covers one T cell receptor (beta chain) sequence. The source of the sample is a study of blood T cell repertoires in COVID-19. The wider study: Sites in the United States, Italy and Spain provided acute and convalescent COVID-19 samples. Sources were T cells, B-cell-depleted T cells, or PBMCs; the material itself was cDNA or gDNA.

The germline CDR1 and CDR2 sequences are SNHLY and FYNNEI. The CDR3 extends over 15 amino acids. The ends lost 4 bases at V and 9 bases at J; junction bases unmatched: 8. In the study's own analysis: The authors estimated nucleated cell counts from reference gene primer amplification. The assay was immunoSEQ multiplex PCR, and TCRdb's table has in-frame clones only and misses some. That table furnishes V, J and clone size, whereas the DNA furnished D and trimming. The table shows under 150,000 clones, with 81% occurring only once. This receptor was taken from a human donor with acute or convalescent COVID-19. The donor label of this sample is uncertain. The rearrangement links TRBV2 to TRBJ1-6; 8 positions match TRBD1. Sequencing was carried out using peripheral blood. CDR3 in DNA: TGTGCCAGCAGTGGGGGCAGGGGGCAAGGTTCACCCCTCCACTTT. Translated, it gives CASSGGRGQGSPLHF.